Listed below are T cell receptor beta chains from one sample, sequenced in a study of shared clonotypes between healthy human individuals. Sequenced by immunoSEQ multiplex PCR; TCRdb stores in-frame clones only, minus some. Of approximately 510,000 clones in the sample, approximately 85% are singletons; the top ten hold about an eighth. Source material: PBMCs. These receptors were collected from a woman in her forties in good health. Some clones in this sample may be carry-over from other donors' samples. Each CDR3 is given without its conserved first and last residue.

TRBV9 | ASSVGQFATPGELF
TRBV15 | ATSRDKRLTSSYNEQF
TRBV28 | AITRGGISSYEQY
TRBV7-7 | ASSLGTSGTGELF
TRBV10-1 | ASSESWENEQY
TRBV5-5 | ASRWGVDEQY
TRBV28 | ASSRTVIYGYT
TRBV10-1 | ASSELPRARGSQY
TRBV6-6 | ASSYGTNSYEQY
TRBV29-1 | SVEWQGYNTEAF
TRBV2 | ASSDTWGQGANTGELF
TRBV5-1 | ASSADYSGNTIY
TRBV5-5 | ASSLGTAASYEQY
TRBV6-1 | ASSDRDRGGYT
TRBV7-9 | ASSWGGGSETQY
TRBV10-3 | AIGALAASTDTQY
TRBV7-9 | ASSLAGAPDLYEAF
TRBV19 | ASRQDRVNQPQH
TRBV30 | AWSVGTSGERGETQY
TRBV28 | ASSFPNYGYT
TRBV28 | ASSRPGTSVNEQF
TRBV10-2 | ASSESTLAGRDEQF
TRBV19 | ASSIVLGGGGAF
TRBV5-4 | ASSFAGANVLT
TRBV18 | ASSPGGGSWGRDTQY
TRBV30 | AWSAGGGETQY
TRBV18 | ASSPYMTADTDTQY
TRBV28 | ASSLRNRGYEQY
TRBV10-1 | ASSPGQSYEQY
TRBV30 | AWDRDRAYNEQF
TRBV7-6 | ASSLGTTGRETQY
TRBV9 | ASSVRRRARLAGKTGELF
TRBV9 | ASSVGDGGQPQH
TRBV5-4 | ASSFPSGDYNEQF
TRBV15 | ATSRGRDRPNYGYT
TRBV10-2 | ASSEMVWTGDTEAF
TRBV5-6 | ASSLGRSGANVLT
TRBV7-2 | ASSATGGMTRGAF
TRBV28 | ASSSPSGRGDTQY
TRBV7-6 | ASSARLTGELF
TRBV4-1 | ASSPSGLAGVAEQETQY
TRBV7-2 | ASSLKALTGASGSGELF
TRBV5-1 | ASSLNPTSGQETQY
TRBV4-1 | ASSPYRDSRPYGYT
TRBV18 | ASSPGTGVKEQY
TRBV7-9 | ASSPPRGSTNEKLF
TRBV11-2 | ASSPRDMNTEAF
TRBV11-2 | ASSDPGRGVGEQY
TRBV10-3 | AIRDGALAGVIDTQY
TRBV19 | ASSIELQETQY
TRBV7-2 | ASSELGRAADTQY
TRBV18 | ASSPWPDIPQH
TRBV2 | ASSASYEQY